This T cell receptor (beta chain) was sequenced for a study of T cells in localized non-small cell lung cancer. V gave up 2 bases and J gave up 4 bases, with 14 bases separating them. The CDR3 sequence is 16 residues long. Germline lookup yields CDR1 MNHNY and CDR2 SVGAGI (reference sequence). To note about this clone: The antigen is undetermined.

Assay: immunoSEQ multiplex PCR; the TCRdb copy retains only in-frame clones and omits some. The table lists under 75,000 clones, roughly 90% of them singletons, with around a fifth in the top ten. The study's findings and limits: Median detection of top 100 tumor clones in adjacent lung was about 60 clones. Tumor showed lower T cell clonality than uninvolved adjacent lung, where it was highest. Since sequencing was restricted to only one region of the tumor, intratumor heterogeneity remains a possibility. The study linked higher blood T cell density to longer overall survival.

This material consisted of peripheral blood, taken before any cancer treatment. The sequence derives from a male donor aged 60 or over with stage III squamous cell lung carcinoma. This sequence joins TRBV6-6 and TRBJ2-2; possibly TRBD1 or TRBD2 for D (5 bases each). The CDR3, as DNA: TGTGCCAGCAGTTACGCCAGGGCGGGCCGCACCGGGGAGCTGTTTTTT. This codes for CASSYARAGRTGELFF.